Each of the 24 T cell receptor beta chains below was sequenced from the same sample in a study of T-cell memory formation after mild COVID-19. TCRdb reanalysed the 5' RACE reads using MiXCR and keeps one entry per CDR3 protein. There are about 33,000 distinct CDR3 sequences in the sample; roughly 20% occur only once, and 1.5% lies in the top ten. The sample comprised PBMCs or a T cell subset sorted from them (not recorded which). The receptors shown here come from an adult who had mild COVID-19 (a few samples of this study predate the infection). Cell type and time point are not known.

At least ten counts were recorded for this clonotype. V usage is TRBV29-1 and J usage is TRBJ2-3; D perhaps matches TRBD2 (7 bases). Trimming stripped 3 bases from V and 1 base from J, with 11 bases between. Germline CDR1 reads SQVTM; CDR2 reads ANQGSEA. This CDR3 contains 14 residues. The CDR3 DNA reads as TGCAGCGTTGATGCGGGGGCCCGCACAGATACGCAGTATTTT. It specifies CSVDAGARTDTQYF.

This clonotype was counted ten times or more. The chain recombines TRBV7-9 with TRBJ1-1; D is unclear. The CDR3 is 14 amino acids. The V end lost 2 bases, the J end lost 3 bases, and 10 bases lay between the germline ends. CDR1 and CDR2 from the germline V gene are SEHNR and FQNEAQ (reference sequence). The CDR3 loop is CASSLSSADTEAFF. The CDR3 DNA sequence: TGTGCCAGCAGCTTATCTTCCGCGGACACTGAAGCTTTCTTT.

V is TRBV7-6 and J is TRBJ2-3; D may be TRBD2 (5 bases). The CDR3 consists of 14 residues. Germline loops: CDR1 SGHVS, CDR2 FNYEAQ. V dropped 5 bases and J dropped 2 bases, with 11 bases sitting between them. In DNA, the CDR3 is TGTGCCAGCAGCCCAACCGGGAACACAGATACGCAGTATTTT. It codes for CASSPTGNTDTQYF.

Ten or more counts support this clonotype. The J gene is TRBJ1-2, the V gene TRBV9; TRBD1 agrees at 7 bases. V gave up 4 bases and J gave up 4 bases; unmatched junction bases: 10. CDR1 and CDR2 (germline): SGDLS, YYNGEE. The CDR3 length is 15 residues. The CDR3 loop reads CASSPDVTGSYGYTF. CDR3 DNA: TGTGCCAGCAGCCCCGATGTGACAGGGAGCTATGGCTACACCTTC.

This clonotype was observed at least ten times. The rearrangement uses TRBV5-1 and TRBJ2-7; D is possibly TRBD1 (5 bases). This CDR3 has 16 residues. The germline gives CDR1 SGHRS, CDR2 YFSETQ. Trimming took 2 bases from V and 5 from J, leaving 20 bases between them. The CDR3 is CASSFRPEKGLHEQYF. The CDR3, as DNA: TGCGCCAGCAGCTTTAGGCCAGAAAAGGGGTTACACGAGCAGTACTTC.

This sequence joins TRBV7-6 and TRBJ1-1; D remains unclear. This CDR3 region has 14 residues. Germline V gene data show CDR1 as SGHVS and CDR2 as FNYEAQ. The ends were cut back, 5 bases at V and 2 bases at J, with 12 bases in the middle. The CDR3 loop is CASSRTDFNTEAFF. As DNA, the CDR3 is TGTGCCAGCAGCCGCACGGATTTTAACACTGAAGCTTTCTTT.

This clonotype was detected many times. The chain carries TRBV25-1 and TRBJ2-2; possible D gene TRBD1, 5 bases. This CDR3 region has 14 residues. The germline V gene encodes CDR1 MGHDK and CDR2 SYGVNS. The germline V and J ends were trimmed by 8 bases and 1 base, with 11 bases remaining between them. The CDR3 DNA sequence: TGTGCCAGCCGCCCTACAGGGAACACCGGGGAGCTGTTTTTT. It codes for CASRPTGNTGELFF.

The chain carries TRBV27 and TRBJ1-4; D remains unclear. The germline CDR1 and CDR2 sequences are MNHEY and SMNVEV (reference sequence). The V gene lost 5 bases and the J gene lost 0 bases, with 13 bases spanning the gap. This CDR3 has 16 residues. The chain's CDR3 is CASSRAVGATNEKLFF. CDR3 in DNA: TGTGCCAGCAGTCGTGCAGTCGGAGCAACTAATGAAAAACTGTTTTTT.

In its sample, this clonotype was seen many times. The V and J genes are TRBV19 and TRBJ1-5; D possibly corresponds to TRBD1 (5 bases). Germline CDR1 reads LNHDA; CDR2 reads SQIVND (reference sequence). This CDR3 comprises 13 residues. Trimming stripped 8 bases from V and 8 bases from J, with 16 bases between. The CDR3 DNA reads TGTGCCAGTGGAGACCGCAGGGAAAAGCCCCAGCATTTT. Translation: CASGDRREKPQHF.

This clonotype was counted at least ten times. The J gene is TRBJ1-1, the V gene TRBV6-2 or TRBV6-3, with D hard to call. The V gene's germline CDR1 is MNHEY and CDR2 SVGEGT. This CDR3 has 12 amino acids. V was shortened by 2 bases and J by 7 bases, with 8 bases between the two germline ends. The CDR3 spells CASSYSWFEAFF. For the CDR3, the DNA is TGTGCCAGCAGTTACAGTTGGTTTGAAGCTTTCTTT.

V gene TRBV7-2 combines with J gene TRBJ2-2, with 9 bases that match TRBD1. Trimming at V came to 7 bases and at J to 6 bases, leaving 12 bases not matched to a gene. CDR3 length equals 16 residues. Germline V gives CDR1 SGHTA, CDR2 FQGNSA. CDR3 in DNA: TGTGCCAGCATCAACCCGGGACAGGGTAGGGCCGGGGAGCTGTTTTTT. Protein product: CASINPGQGRAGELFF. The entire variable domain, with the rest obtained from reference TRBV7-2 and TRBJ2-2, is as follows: GAGVSQSPSNKVTEKGKDVELRCDPISGHTALYWYRQSLGQGLEFLIYFQGNSAPDKSGLPSDRFSAERTGGSVSTLTIQRTQQEDSAVYLCASINPGQGRAGELFFGEGSRLTVL.

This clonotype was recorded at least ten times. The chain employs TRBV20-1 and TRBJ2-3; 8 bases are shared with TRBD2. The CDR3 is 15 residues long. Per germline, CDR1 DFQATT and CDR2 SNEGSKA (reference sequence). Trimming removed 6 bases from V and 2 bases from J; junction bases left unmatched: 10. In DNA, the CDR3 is TGCAGTGCCGCGTTAACTAGCGGCTTCACAGATACGCAGTATTTT. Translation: CSAALTSGFTDTQYF.

The CDR3 DNA reads as TGTGCCAGCAGCTGGGACTTTGCCTACGAGCAGTACTTC. It encodes CASSWDFAYEQYF. The rearrangement links TRBV5-5 to TRBJ2-7; D perhaps matches TRBD2 (6 bases). V was pared by 3 bases and J by 2 bases, with 9 bases between. Germline CDR1 reads SGHKS; CDR2 reads YYEKEE (reference sequence). This CDR3 comprises 13 residues.

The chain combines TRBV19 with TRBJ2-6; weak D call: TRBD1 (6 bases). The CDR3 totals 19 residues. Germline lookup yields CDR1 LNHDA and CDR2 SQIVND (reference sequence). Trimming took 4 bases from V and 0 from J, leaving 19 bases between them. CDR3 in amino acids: CASSRQTGSIPSGANVLTF. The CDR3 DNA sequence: TGTGCCAGTAGTAGACAGACAGGCTCCATACCCTCTGGGGCCAACGTCCTGACTTTC.

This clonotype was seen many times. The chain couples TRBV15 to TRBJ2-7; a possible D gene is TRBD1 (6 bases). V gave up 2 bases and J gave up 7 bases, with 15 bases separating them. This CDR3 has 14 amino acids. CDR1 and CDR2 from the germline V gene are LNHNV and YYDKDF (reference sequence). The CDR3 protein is CATSRRVTGSEQYF. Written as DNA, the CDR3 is TGTGCCACCAGCAGACGAGTAACAGGGAGTGAGCAGTACTTC.

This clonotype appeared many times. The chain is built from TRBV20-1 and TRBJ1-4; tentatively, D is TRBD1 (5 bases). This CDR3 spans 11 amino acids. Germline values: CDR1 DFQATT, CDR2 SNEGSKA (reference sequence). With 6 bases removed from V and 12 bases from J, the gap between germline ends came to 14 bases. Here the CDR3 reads CSAALGPELFF. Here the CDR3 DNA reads TGCAGTGCCGCCTTGGGGCCAGAACTGTTTTTT.

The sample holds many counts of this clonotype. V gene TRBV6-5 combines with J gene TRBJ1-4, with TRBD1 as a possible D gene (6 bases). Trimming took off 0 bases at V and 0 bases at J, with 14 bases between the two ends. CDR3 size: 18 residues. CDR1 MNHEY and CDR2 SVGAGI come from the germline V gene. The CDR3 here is CASSYSGSGVATNEKLFF. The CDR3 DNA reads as TGTGCCAGCAGTTACTCCGGGTCAGGGGTTGCAACTAATGAAAAACTGTTTTTT.

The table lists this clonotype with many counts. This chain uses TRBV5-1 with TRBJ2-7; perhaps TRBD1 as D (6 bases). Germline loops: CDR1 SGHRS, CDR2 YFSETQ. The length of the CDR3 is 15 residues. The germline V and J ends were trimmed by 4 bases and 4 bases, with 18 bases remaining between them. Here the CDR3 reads CASSHTRQDAYEQYF. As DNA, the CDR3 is TGCGCCAGCAGCCATACCAGACAGGACGCTTACGAGCAGTACTTC.

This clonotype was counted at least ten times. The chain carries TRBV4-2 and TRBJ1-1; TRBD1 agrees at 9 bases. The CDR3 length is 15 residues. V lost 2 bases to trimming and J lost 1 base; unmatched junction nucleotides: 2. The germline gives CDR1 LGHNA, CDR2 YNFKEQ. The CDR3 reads CASSQSGQGNTEAFF. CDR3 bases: TGTGCCAGCAGCCAATCGGGACAGGGGAACACTGAAGCTTTCTTT.

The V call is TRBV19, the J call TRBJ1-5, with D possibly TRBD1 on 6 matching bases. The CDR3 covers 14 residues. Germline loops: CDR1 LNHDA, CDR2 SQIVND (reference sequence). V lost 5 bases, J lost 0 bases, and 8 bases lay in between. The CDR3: CASSSQGSNQPQHF. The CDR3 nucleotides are TGTGCCAGTAGTTCACAGGGTAGCAATCAGCCCCAGCATTTT.

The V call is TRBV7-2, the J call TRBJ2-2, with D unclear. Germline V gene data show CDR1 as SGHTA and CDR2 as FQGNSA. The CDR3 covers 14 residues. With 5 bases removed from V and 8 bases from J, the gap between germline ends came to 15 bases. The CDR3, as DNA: TGTGCCAGCAGCCCGGGTGTGGGGAATGGGGAGCTGTTTTTT. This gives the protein CASSPGVGNGELFF.

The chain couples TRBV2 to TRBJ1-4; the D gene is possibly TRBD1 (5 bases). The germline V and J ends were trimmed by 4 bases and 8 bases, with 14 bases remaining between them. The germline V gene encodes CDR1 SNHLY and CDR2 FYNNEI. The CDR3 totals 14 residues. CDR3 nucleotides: TGTGCCAGCAGTGCAGGGAGGATTTACGAAAAACTGTTTTTT. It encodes CASSAGRIYEKLFF.

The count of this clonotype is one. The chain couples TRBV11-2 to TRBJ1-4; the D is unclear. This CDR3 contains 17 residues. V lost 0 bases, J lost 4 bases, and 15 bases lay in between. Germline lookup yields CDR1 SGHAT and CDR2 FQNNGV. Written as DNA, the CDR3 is TGTGCCAGCAGCTTAGATGCCTGGACTGACTATAATGAAAAACTGTTTTTT. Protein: CASSLDAWTDYNEKLFF.

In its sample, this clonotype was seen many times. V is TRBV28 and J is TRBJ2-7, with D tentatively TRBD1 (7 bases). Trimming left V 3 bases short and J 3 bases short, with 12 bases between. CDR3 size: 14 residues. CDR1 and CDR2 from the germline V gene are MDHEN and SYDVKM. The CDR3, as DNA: TGTGCCAGCAGTTTTGGAGGGGGCCACTACGAGCAGTACTTC. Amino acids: CASSFGGGHYEQYF. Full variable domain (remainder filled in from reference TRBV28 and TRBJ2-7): DVKVTQSSRYLVKRTGEKVFLECVQDMDHENMFWYRQDPGLGLRLIYFSYDVKMKEKGDIPEGYSVSREKKERFSLILESASTNQTSMYLCASSFGGGHYEQYFGPGTRLTVT.